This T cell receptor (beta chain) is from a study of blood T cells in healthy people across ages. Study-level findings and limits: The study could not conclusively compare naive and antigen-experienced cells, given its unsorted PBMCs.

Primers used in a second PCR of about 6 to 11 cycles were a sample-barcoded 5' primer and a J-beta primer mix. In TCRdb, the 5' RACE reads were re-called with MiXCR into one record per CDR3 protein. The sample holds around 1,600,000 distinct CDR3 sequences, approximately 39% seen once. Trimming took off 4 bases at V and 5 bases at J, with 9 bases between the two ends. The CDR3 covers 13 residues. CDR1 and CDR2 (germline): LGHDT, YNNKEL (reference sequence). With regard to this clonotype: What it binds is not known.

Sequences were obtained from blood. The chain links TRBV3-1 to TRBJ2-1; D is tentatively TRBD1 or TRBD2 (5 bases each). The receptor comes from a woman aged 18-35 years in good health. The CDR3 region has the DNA TGTGCCAGCAGCCGGGGACCACACAATGAGCAGTTCTTC. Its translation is CASSRGPHNEQFF.